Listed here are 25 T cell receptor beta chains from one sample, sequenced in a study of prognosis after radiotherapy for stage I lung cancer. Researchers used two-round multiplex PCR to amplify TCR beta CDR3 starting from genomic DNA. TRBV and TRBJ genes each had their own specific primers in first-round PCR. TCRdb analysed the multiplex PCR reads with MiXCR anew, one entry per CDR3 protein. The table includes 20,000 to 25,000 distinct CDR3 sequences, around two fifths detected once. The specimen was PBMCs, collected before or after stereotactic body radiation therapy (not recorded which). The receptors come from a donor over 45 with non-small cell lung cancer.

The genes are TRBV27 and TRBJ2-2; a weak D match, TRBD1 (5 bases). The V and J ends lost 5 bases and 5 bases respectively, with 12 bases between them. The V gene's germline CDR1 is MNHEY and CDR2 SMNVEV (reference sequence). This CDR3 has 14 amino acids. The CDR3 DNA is TGTGCCAGCAGTGCCTCCAGGGATACCGGGGAGCTGTTTTTT. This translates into CASSASRDTGELFF.

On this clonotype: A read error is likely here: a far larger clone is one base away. In nucleotides, the CDR3 is TGTGCCAGCAGTTGGCGGGGTAATTCACCCCTCCACTTT. It specifies CASSWRGNSPLHF. The chain is built from TRBV7-2 and TRBJ1-6; D unclear. CDR3 size: 13 residues. Trimming took off 6 bases at V and 6 bases at J, with 9 bases between the two ends. From germline, CDR1 is SGHTA and CDR2 FQGNSA. The whole variable domain, filled in from reference TRBV7-2 and TRBJ1-6, reads GAGVSQSPSNKVTEKGKDVELRCDPISGHTALYWYRQSLGQGLEFLIYFQGNSAPDKSGLPSDRFSAERTGGSVSTLTIQRTQQEDSAVYLCASSWRGNSPLHFGNGTRLTVT.

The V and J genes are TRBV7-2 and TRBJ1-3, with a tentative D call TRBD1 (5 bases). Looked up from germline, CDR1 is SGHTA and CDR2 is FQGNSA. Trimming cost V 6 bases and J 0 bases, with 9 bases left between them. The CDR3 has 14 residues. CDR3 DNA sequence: TGTGCCAGCAGTAAGGGGCTCTCTGGAAACACCATATATTTT. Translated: CASSKGLSGNTIYF.

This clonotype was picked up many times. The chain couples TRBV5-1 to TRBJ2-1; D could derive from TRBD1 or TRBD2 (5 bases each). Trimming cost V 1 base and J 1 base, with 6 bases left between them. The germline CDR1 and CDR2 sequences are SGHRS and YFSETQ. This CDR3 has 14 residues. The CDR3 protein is CASSLWGSYNEQFF. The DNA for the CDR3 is TGCGCCAGCAGCTTGTGGGGGTCCTACAATGAGCAGTTCTTC.

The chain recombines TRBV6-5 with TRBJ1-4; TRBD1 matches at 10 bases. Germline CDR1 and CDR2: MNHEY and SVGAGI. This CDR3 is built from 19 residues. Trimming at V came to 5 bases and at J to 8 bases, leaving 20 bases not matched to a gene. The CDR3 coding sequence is TGTGCCAGCAGTAACTATGAGGCGCCTCCCGGGACAGGGGACGAAAAACTGTTTTTT. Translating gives CASSNYEAPPGTGDEKLFF.

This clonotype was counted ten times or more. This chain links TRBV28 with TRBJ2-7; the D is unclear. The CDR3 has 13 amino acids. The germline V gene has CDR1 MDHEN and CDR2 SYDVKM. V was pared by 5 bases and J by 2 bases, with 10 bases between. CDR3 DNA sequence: TGTGCCAGCAGTCGAGGTGGCGCCTACGAGCAGTACTTC. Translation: CASSRGGAYEQYF.

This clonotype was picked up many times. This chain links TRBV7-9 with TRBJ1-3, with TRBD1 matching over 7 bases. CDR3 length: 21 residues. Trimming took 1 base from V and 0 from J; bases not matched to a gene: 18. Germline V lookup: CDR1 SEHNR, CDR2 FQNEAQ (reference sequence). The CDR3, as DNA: TGTGCCAGCAGCTTAGAGGTTTGGCGAGGGGGCCATCGAAGCTCTGGAAACACCATATATTTT. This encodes CASSLEVWRGGHRSSGNTIYF.

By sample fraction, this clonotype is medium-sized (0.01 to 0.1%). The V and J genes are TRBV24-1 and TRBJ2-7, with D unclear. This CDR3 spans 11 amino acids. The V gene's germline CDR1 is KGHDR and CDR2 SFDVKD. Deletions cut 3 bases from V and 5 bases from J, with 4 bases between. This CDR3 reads CATSDRDEQYF. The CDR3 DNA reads TGTGCCACCAGTGATCGGGACGAGCAGTACTTC.

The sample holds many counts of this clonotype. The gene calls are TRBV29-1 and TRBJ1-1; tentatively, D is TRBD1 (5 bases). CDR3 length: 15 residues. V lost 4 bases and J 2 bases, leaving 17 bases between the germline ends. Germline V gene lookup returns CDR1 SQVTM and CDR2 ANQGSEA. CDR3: CSVAGPGGKNTEAFF. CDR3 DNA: TGCAGCGTTGCAGGACCCGGGGGAAAAAACACTGAAGCTTTCTTT.

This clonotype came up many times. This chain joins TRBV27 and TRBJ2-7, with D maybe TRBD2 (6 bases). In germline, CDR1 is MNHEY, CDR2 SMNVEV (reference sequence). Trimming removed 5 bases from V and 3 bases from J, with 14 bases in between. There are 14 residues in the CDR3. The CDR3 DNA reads TGTGCCAGCAGTGCCCGACTAGTTGGCTACGAGCAGTACTTC. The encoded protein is CASSARLVGYEQYF.

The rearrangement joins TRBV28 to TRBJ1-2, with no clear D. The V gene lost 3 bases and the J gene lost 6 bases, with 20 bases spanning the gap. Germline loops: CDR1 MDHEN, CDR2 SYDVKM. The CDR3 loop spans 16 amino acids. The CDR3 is CASSFPYLSHLNGYTF. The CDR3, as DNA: TGTGCCAGCAGTTTCCCCTACCTCTCCCATCTTAATGGCTACACCTTC.

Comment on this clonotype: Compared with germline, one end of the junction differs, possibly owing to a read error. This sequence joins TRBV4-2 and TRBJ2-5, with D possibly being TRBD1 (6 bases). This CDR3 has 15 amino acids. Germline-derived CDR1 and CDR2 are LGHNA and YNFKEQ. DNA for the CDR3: TGTGCCAGCATCCAAGATATGGGGGCCCAAGAGACCCAGTACTTC. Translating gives CASIQDMGAQETQYF.

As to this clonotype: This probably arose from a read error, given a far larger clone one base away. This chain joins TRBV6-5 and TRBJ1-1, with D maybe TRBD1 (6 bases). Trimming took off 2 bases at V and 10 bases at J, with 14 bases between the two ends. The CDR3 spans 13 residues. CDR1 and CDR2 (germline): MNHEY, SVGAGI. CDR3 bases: TGTGCCAGCAGTTACCTCGGGGGGCGGGGAGCTTTCTTT. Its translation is CASSYLGGRGAFF.

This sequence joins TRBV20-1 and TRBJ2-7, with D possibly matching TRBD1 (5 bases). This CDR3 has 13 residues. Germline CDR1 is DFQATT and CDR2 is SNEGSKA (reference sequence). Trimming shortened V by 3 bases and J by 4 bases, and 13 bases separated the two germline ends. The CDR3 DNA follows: TGCAGTGCTAGTCGGGCAGGGCGGTACGAGCAGTACTTC. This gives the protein CSASRAGRYEQYF.

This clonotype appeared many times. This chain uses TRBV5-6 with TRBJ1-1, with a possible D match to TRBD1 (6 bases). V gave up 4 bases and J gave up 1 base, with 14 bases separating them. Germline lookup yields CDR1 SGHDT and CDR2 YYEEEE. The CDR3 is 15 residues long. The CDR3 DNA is TGTGCCAGCAGCATTTTCAGGGGAGGGAACACTGAAGCTTTCTTT. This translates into CASSIFRGGNTEAFF.

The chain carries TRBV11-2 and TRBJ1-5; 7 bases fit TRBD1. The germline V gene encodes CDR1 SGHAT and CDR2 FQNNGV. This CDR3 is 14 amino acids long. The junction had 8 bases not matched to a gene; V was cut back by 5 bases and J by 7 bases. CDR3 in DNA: TGTGCCAGCAGCGATGGCAGGGGGAACCAGCCCCAGCATTTT. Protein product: CASSDGRGNQPQHF.

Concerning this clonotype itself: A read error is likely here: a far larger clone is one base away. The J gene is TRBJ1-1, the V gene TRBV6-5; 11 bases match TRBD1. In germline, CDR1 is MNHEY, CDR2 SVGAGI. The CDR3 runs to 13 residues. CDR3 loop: CAISGGQGAKAFF. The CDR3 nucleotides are TGTGCCATCAGTGGCGGACAGGGGGCAAAGGCTTTCTTT.

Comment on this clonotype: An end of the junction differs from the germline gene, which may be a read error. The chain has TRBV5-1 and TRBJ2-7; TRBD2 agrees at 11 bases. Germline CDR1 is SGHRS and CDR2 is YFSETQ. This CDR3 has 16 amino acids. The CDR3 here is CASSLTSGIGSYEQYF. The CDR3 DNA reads TGTGCCAGCAGCCTGACTAGCGGGATTGGCTCCTACGAGCAGTACTTC.

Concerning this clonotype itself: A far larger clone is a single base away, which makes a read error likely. Here the CDR3 reads CASSTSGDTGELFF. The CDR3 DNA reads TGTGCCAGCAGTACAAGTGGAGATACCGGGGAGCTGTTTTTT. V and J are TRBV6-4 and TRBJ2-2; no definite D call. Germline V gene sequence: CDR1 MRHNA, CDR2 SNTAGT. CDR3 size: 14 residues. Trimming left V 5 bases short and J 5 bases short, with 12 bases between.

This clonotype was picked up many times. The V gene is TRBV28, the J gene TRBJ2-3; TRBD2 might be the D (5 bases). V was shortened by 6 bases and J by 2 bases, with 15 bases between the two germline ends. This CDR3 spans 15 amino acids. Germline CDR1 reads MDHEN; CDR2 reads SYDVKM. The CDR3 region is CASRKTPSFTDTQYF. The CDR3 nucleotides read TGTGCCAGCAGGAAGACTCCTAGCTTCACAGATACGCAGTATTTT. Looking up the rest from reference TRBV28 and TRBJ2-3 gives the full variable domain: DVKVTQSSRYLVKRTGEKVFLECVQDMDHENMFWYRQDPGLGLRLIYFSYDVKMKEKGDIPEGYSVSREKKERFSLILESASTNQTSMYLCASRKTPSFTDTQYFGPGTRLTVL.

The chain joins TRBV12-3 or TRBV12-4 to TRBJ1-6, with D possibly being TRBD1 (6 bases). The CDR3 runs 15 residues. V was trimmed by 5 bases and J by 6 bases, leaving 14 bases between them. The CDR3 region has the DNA TGTGCCAGCAGTCTACAGGGAACTAGTAATTCACCCCTCCACTTT. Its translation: CASSLQGTSNSPLHF.

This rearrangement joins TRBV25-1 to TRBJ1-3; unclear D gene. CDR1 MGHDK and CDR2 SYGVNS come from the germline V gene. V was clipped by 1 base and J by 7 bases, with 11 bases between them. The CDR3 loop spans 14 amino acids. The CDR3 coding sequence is TGTGCCAGCAGTGAATGGGAGGGCAGGAACACCATATATTTT. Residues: CASSEWEGRNTIYF. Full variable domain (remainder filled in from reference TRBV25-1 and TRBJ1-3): EADIYQTPRYLVIGTGKKITLECSQTMGHDKMYWYQQDPGMELHLIHYSYGVNSTEKGDLSSESTVSRIRTEHFPLTLESARPSHTSQYLCASSEWEGRNTIYFGEGSWLTVV.

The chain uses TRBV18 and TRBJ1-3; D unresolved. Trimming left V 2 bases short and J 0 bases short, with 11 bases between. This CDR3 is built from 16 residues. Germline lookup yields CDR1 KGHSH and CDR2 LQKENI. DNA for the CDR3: TGTGCCAGCTCACCAGAGTCCCAGAGCTCTGGAAACACCATATATTTT. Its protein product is CASSPESQSSGNTIYF.

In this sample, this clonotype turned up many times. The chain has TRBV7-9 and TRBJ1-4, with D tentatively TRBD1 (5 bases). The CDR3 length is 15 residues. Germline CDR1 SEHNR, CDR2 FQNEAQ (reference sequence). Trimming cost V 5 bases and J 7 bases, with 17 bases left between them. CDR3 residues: CASSRGNEQAEKLFF. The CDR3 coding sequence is TGTGCCAGCAGCCGGGGGAACGAGCAGGCTGAAAAACTGTTTTTT.

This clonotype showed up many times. CDR3 sequence: CAISDHGTDTDTQYF. The DNA of the CDR3 is TGTGCCATCAGTGATCACGGGACAGACACAGATACGCAGTATTTT. The J gene is TRBJ2-3, the V gene TRBV10-3, with 7 bases fitting TRBD1. J was trimmed by 2 bases and V by 3 bases; bases with no gene match: 5. The CDR3 runs 15 residues. Germline CDR1 reads ENHRY; CDR2 reads SYGVKD.